These 29 T cell receptor beta chains were all obtained from the same sample, sequenced in a study of blood T cell repertoires in COVID-19. Here immunoSEQ multiplex PCR was the method, and the copy in TCRdb shows in-frame clones only, minus some. The sample holds about 430,000 clones, approximately 90% seen once. Sequencing used PBMCs or T cells enriched from blood (not recorded which). These receptors were obtained from a woman between 18 and 30 years old who had been exposed to COVID-19.

The V gene is TRBV5-1, the J gene TRBJ1-2; 7 nucleotides align to TRBD1. Losses at the gene ends were 4 bases for V and 4 bases for J; bases not matched to a gene: 10. Germline-derived CDR1 and CDR2 are SGHRS and YFSETQ. There are 15 residues in the CDR3. The CDR3 bases are TGCGCCAGCAGCCGAGACAGGGTTAGGGGCTATGGCTACACCTTC. Amino acid sequence: CASSRDRVRGYGYTF.

The chain employs TRBV5-4 and TRBJ2-7; tentatively, D is TRBD2 (5 bases). Germline V gives CDR1 SGHNT, CDR2 YYREEE (reference sequence). The CDR3 extends over 13 amino acids. V dropped 2 bases and J dropped 2 bases, with 8 bases sitting between them. The CDR3 loop is CASSLGSTYEQYF. CDR3 coding DNA: TGTGCCAGCAGCTTAGGGAGCACCTACGAGCAGTACTTC.

The CDR3 bases are TGTGCCAGCAGCGCGCTACTAGCGGGGGGGGTCAATGAGCAGTTCTTC. This translates into CASSALLAGGVNEQFF. The rearrangement links TRBV9 to TRBJ2-1, with TRBD2 matching 13 bases. This CDR3 is 16 amino acids long. Looked up from germline, CDR1 is SGDLS and CDR2 is YYNGEE. J was trimmed by 6 bases and V by 3 bases; bases with no gene match: 6.

The chain is built from TRBV7-9 and TRBJ1-1, with 7 positions matching TRBD1. This CDR3 spans 14 amino acids. J gave up 6 bases and V 1 base, and 5 bases lay outside the gene matches. In germline, CDR1 is SEHNR, CDR2 FQNEAQ (reference sequence). The CDR3 DNA follows: TGTGCCAGCAGCTTAGGGGCGACAGGGCCTGAAGCTTTCTTT. It specifies CASSLGATGPEAFF.

This chain uses TRBV5-1 with TRBJ2-7, with TRBD2 matching 7 bases. Losses at the gene ends were 5 bases for V and 1 base for J; bases not matched to a gene: 6. This CDR3 spans 14 amino acids. Germline V gene sequence: CDR1 SGHRS, CDR2 YFSETQ. The CDR3 DNA sequence: TGCGCCAGCAGTGGGCGGGAGCAATCCTACGAGCAGTACTTC. It is translated as CASSGREQSYEQYF.

In this sample, this clone turned up a few times. CDR3 bases: TGCGCCAGCAGCCAAGGACCCTCCGCCTGGCAGGGAAATTCACCCCTCCACTTT. Translation: CASSQGPSAWQGNSPLHF. This chain joins TRBV4-1 and TRBJ1-6, with TRBD1 as a possible D gene (5 bases). Per germline, CDR1 MGHRA and CDR2 YSYEKL. This CDR3 is built from 18 residues. The germline V and J ends were trimmed by 1 base and 7 bases, with 20 bases remaining between them.

This chain connects TRBV7-8 to TRBJ2-7; D is unclear. V was shortened by 2 bases and J by 1 base, with 9 bases between the two germline ends. The CDR3 extends over 14 amino acids. Germline loops: CDR1 SGHVS, CDR2 FQNEAQ. The CDR3 DNA is TGTGCCAGCAGCTTAAGTCCGGAGTCCTACGAGCAGTACTTC. Its protein product is CASSLSPESYEQYF.

This clone was seen a single time. This sequence joins TRBV4-3 and TRBJ1-4, with TRBD1 as a possible D gene (5 bases). V lost 0 bases to trimming and J lost 7 bases, with 15 bases between them. This CDR3 has 16 residues. Looked up from germline, CDR1 is LGHNA and CDR2 is YSLEER. The CDR3 spells CASSQDWRGTSEKLFF. CDR3 DNA sequence: TGCGCCAGCAGCCAAGATTGGCGGGGGACGAGTGAAAAACTGTTTTTT.

The V gene is TRBV5-4, the J gene TRBJ2-3, with 8 bases aligning to TRBD2. The CDR3 covers 14 residues. Germline V lookup: CDR1 SGHNT, CDR2 YYREEE (reference sequence). J gave up 3 bases and V 6 bases, and 6 bases lay outside the gene matches. DNA for the CDR3: TGTGCCAGCAATCGGCAGCGGGAGACAGATACGCAGTATTTT. It translates to CASNRQRETDTQYF.

The CDR3: CASSQAGTSGRGNEQFF. CDR3 DNA sequence: TGTGCCAGCAGCCAAGCAGGGACTAGCGGGAGGGGAAATGAGCAGTTCTTC. This chain joins TRBV11-3 and TRBJ2-1; TRBD2 aligns across 16 bases. This CDR3 is built from 17 residues. Per the germline V gene, CDR1 is SGHNT and CDR2 is YENEEA. V shed 5 bases and J 7 bases; nucleotides not matched to a gene: 8.

This clone was found a few times. J is TRBJ2-1 and V is TRBV4-1, with 11 nucleotides matching TRBD1. This CDR3 has 15 residues. Germline V lookup: CDR1 MGHRA, CDR2 YSYEKL. J was trimmed by 10 bases and V by 1 base; bases with no gene match: 6. DNA for the CDR3: TGCGCCAGCAGCCAAGCCGGACAGGGGGCAGGGGAGCAGTTCTTC. It encodes CASSQAGQGAGEQFF.

The table lists this clone with a count of one. This rearrangement joins TRBV2 to TRBJ2-7, with D possibly matching TRBD1 (5 bases). With 2 bases removed from V and 0 bases from J, the gap between germline ends came to 8 bases. CDR3 length: 14 amino acids. Germline V gene data show CDR1 as SNHLY and CDR2 as FYNNEI. CDR3 protein: CASSEQGNSYEQYF. The CDR3 DNA reads TGTGCCAGCAGTGAACAGGGCAACTCCTACGAGCAGTACTTC.

The rearrangement uses TRBV7-2 and TRBJ2-7; the match to TRBD1 covers 11 bases. Trimming took 3 bases from V and 4 from J; bases not matched to a gene: 8. This CDR3 contains 16 residues. The germline V gene has CDR1 SGHTA and CDR2 FQGNSA. CDR3 DNA sequence: TGTGCCAGCAGCTTCTTAAGGACAGGGGGCGGTTACGAGCAGTACTTC. Encoded protein: CASSFLRTGGGYEQYF.

The chain couples TRBV20-1 to TRBJ2-4, with 8 bases lining up with TRBD1. Germline V gene data show CDR1 as DFQATT and CDR2 as SNEGSKA (reference sequence). With V trimmed by 3 bases and J by 5 bases, 9 bases remained unmatched. This CDR3 has 15 amino acids. CDR3 loop: CSASQYATGENIQYF. Written as DNA, the CDR3 is TGCAGTGCTAGTCAGTACGCGACAGGGGAAAACATTCAGTACTTC.

This clone was observed a handful of times. This chain joins TRBV27 and TRBJ1-5; D gene ambiguous. Germline assignment: CDR1 MNHEY and CDR2 SMNVEV (reference sequence). Trimming removed 5 bases at V and 0 bases at J, with 11 bases between. The CDR3 spans 15 residues. CDR3 residues: CASSQASYSNQPQHF. The CDR3 bases are TGTGCCAGCAGTCAGGCCAGCTATAGCAATCAGCCCCAGCATTTT.

The chain recombines TRBV29-1 with TRBJ1-1; 10 nucleotides agree with TRBD1. The CDR3 is 13 residues long. V shed 7 bases and J 8 bases; nucleotides not matched to a gene: 10. Germline CDR1 is SQVTM and CDR2 is ANQGSEA. The CDR3: CSAWGQGHQEAFF. For the CDR3, the DNA is TGCAGCGCCTGGGGACAGGGGCACCAGGAAGCTTTCTTT. Full variable domain (rest looked up from reference TRBV29-1 and TRBJ1-1): SAVISQKPSRDICQRGTSLTIQCQVDSQVTMMFWYRQQPGQSLTLIATANQGSEATYESGFVIDKFPISRPNLTFSTLTVSNMSPEDSSIYLCSAWGQGHQEAFFGQGTRLTVV.

This clone has just a few counts. The chain combines TRBV9 with TRBJ2-3, with 7 bases matching TRBD2. Germline loops: CDR1 SGDLS, CDR2 YYNGEE. After removal of 3 bases from V and 2 bases from J, the junction contained 9 bases not matched to a gene. The CDR3 is 16 amino acids. The CDR3 coding sequence is TGTGCCAGCAGCGCGAGAGGGACTACCTTCACAGATACGCAGTATTTT. It translates to CASSARGTTFTDTQYF.

This clone has just a few counts. This chain connects TRBV30 to TRBJ2-5; 9 bases agree with TRBD1. Losses at the gene ends were 5 bases for V and 5 bases for J; bases not matched to a gene: 6. Germline V CDR1 and CDR2: GTSNPN, SVGIG (reference sequence). This CDR3 region has 13 residues. The CDR3 region has the DNA TGTGCCTGGGGGACAGGGTCGGGCGAGACCCAGTACTTC. Amino acid sequence: CAWGTGSGETQYF.

This sequence joins TRBV28 and TRBJ2-7; TRBD1 aligns across 8 bases. The CDR3 is 14 amino acids. J gave up 6 bases and V 10 bases, and 14 bases lay outside the gene matches. The germline V gene encodes CDR1 MDHEN and CDR2 SYDVKM. The CDR3 reads CATAEGQEVGEQYF. As DNA, the CDR3 is TGTGCCACGGCGGAGGGACAGGAAGTCGGCGAGCAGTACTTC.

This clone has just a few counts. Distinct nucleotide sequences in the sample also encode this CDR3. The chain recombines TRBV11-3 with TRBJ2-1; TRBD2 agrees at 7 bases. CDR3 length: 14 residues. V shed 1 base, J shed 3 bases, and the junction held 0 bases outside the gene matches. Germline CDR1 and CDR2: SGHNT and YENEEA. The CDR3 bases are TGTGCCAGCAGCTTAGCGGGGGGCTACAATGAGCAGTTCTTC. Translating it yields CASSLAGGYNEQFF.

The chain is built from TRBV7-2 and TRBJ1-3; D not certain. Germline V lookup: CDR1 SGHTA, CDR2 FQGNSA. The CDR3 spans 16 residues. Trimming removed 3 bases from V and 0 bases from J, with 12 bases in between. The CDR3 coding sequence is TGTGCCAGCAGCTTTAGGGTAGGGAGCTCTGGAAACACCATATATTTT. Protein sequence: CASSFRVGSSGNTIYF. The complete variable domain, with remaining parts taken from reference TRBV7-2 and TRBJ1-3, reads GAGVSQSPSNKVTEKGKDVELRCDPISGHTALYWYRQSLGQGLEFLIYFQGNSAPDKSGLPSDRFSAERTGGSVSTLTIQRTQQEDSAVYLCASSFRVGSSGNTIYFGEGSWLTVV.

This chain connects TRBV19 to TRBJ2-7; TRBD2 matches at 7 bases. J was trimmed by 0 bases and V by 8 bases; bases with no gene match: 4. The germline V gene encodes CDR1 LNHDA and CDR2 SQIVND (reference sequence). This CDR3 contains 13 residues. The CDR3: CASLGGSSYEQYF. In DNA, the CDR3 is TGTGCCAGTCTCGGCGGGAGCTCCTACGAGCAGTACTTC.

The chain couples TRBV10-2 to TRBJ2-5; a possible D gene is TRBD2 (7 bases). Looked up from germline, CDR1 is WSHSY and CDR2 is SAAADI. The CDR3 loop spans 17 amino acids. Between the trimmed V and J ends, which lost 10 bases and 4 bases, there was a span of 28 bases. CDR3 coding DNA: TGCGCCACGGAGGGGGGGGAGGGCCCTCATCGTGGAGAGACCCAGTACTTC. Protein sequence: CATEGGEGPHRGETQYF.

Only a few counts were recorded for this clone. The rearrangement uses TRBV6-5 and TRBJ1-1; D may be TRBD1 (5 bases). Germline CDR1 reads MNHEY; CDR2 reads SVGAGI. The length of the CDR3 is 14 residues. V lost 2 bases, J lost 0 bases, and 7 bases lay in between. DNA of the CDR3: TGTGCCAGCAGTTACGGACACATGAACACTGAAGCTTTCTTT. Translation: CASSYGHMNTEAFF.

This chain uses TRBV19 with TRBJ1-2; TRBD1 matches 8 bases. Germline V CDR1 and CDR2: LNHDA, SQIVND (reference sequence). CDR3 length equals 12 residues. Trimming removed 6 bases from V and 9 bases from J; junction bases left unmatched: 6. The CDR3 sequence is CASRPDRASYTF. The CDR3 DNA follows: TGTGCCAGTAGACCGGACAGGGCGAGCTACACCTTC.

This clone was observed a single time. The V and J genes are TRBV3-1 (or the pseudogene TRBV3-2) and TRBJ2-7; TRBD2 matches at 12 bases. V dropped 4 bases and J dropped 3; count of bases not matched to a gene: 4. Per germline, CDR1 LGHDT and CDR2 YNNKEL (reference sequence). This CDR3 contains 15 residues. CDR3 coding DNA: TGTGCCAGCAGCCTCGGGACTAGCGGGTACTACGAGCAGTACTTC. This encodes CASSLGTSGYYEQYF.

As to this clone: Other DNA variants within this sample encode the same CDR3. V is TRBV2 and J is TRBJ1-5, with D perhaps matching TRBD1 (5 bases). V was trimmed by 3 bases and J by 1 base, leaving 10 bases between them. The CDR3 is made up of 15 amino acids. Per germline, CDR1 SNHLY and CDR2 FYNNEI. As DNA, the CDR3 is TGTGCCAGCAGTGAGGGGCCAACCAGCAATCAGCCCCAGCATTTT. Translation gives CASSEGPTSNQPQHF. Based on the CDR3 plus reference TRBV2 and TRBJ1-5, the full variable domain is EPEVTQTPSHQVTQMGQEVILRCVPISNHLYFYWYRQILGQKVEFLVSFYNNEISEKSEIFDDQFSVERPDGSNFTLKIRSTKLEDSAMYFCASSEGPTSNQPQHFGDGTRLSIL.

The CDR3 sequence is CASRQGELFF. The CDR3 nucleotides are TGTGCCAGCAGACAAGGGGAGCTGTTTTTT. The rearrangement joins TRBV12-3 or TRBV12-4 to TRBJ2-2; the D is unclear. This CDR3 spans 10 amino acids. V lost 6 bases, J lost 8 bases, and 4 bases lay in between.

The chain has TRBV18 and TRBJ1-1; D uncertain. This CDR3 is built from 15 residues. V lost 3 bases, J lost 5 bases, and 16 bases lay in between. CDR1 is KGHSH and CDR2 is LQKENI in the germline V gene. The DNA of the CDR3 is TGTGCCAGCTCACCCGTCGGGATGGTAGGGACTGAAGCTTTCTTT. Translation: CASSPVGMVGTEAFF.